The rows below give T cell receptor beta chains drawn from one sample of a study of blood T cell repertoires in COVID-19. Some clones are missing from TCRdb's copy, which holds only in-frame ones; the method was immunoSEQ multiplex PCR. This sample has roughly 250,000 clones; approximately 90% occur once, and the top ten carry 6% to 7%. The sequencing input was PBMCs or T cells enriched from blood (not recorded which). These receptors were obtained from a woman in her 30s with acute COVID-19. The CDR3 runs from the conserved cysteine through the conserved F or W. D genes are given only for firm matches.

J gene: TRBJ2-1; V gene: TRBV2; D gene: .; CDR3 protein: CASTTDEQFF; CDR3 DNA: TGTGCCAGCACCACGGATGAGCAGTTCTTC
J gene: TRBJ2-7; V gene: TRBV15; D gene: TRBD2; CDR3 protein: CATSRDYGVAGTSNEQYF; CDR3 DNA: TGTGCCACCAGCAGAGATTATGGAGTAGCGGGGACCTCCAACGAGCAGTACTTC
J gene: TRBJ2-1; V gene: TRBV28; D gene: .; CDR3 protein: CASSFGGINEQFF; CDR3 DNA: TGTGCCAGCAGTTTTGGGGGCATTAATGAGCAGTTCTTC
J gene: TRBJ2-5; V gene: TRBV6-5; D gene: .; CDR3 protein: CASSQKGLGETQYF; CDR3 DNA: TGTGCCAGCAGCCAAAAGGGGCTTGGAGAGACCCAGTACTTC
J gene: TRBJ2-1; V gene: TRBV7-9; D gene: TRBD1; CDR3 protein: CASSLEAGGPNEQFF; CDR3 DNA: TGTGCCAGCAGCTTAGAGGCAGGGGGCCCCAATGAGCAGTTCTTC
J gene: TRBJ2-7; V gene: TRBV25-1; D gene: TRBD2; CDR3 protein: CASSLAGGYEQYF; CDR3 DNA: TGTGCCAGCAGCCTAGCGGGAGGGTACGAGCAGTACTTC
J gene: TRBJ2-1; V gene: TRBV5-6; D gene: .; CDR3 protein: CASSLAGENEQFF; CDR3 DNA: TGTGCCAGCAGCTTGGCAGGGGAGAATGAGCAGTTCTTC
J gene: TRBJ2-7; V gene: TRBV7-9; D gene: .; CDR3 protein: CASSLDGLAYEQYF; CDR3 DNA: TGTGCCAGCAGCTTAGATGGGCTGGCCTACGAGCAGTACTTC
J gene: TRBJ2-7; V gene: TRBV24-1; D gene: .; CDR3 protein: CATSDLKDRGVGSYEQYF; CDR3 DNA: TGTGCCACCAGTGATCTTAAGGACAGAGGCGTTGGTTCCTACGAGCAGTACTTC
J gene: TRBJ2-7; V gene: TRBV28; D gene: TRBD2; CDR3 protein: CASSYGGSSYEQYF; CDR3 DNA: TGTGCCAGCAGTTATGGCGGGAGCTCCTACGAGCAGTACTTC
J gene: TRBJ2-1; V gene: TRBV28; D gene: .; CDR3 protein: CASSLIEKQFF; CDR3 DNA: TGTGCCAGCAGTTTGATAGAAAAGCAGTTCTTC
J gene: TRBJ2-3; V gene: TRBV11-2; D gene: TRBD2; CDR3 protein: CASSRLLTTSGRGRDTQYF; CDR3 DNA: TGTGCCAGCAGCCGCCTTTTAACGACTAGCGGGAGAGGGAGAGATACGCAGTATTTT
J gene: TRBJ1-2; V gene: TRBV11-3; D gene: .; CDR3 protein: CASSWEEADNYGYTF; CDR3 DNA: TGTGCCAGCAGCTGGGAGGAAGCGGATAACTATGGCTACACCTTC
J gene: TRBJ1-1; V gene: TRBV5-1; D gene: .; CDR3 protein: CASSFGPEGLNTEAFF; CDR3 DNA: TGCGCCAGCAGCTTCGGACCCGAGGGCTTGAACACTGAAGCTTTCTTT
J gene: TRBJ2-2; V gene: TRBV28; D gene: TRBD1; CDR3 protein: CASSLSGQGYTGELFF; CDR3 DNA: TGTGCCAGCAGTTTGTCGGGACAGGGCTACACCGGGGAGCTGTTTTTT
J gene: TRBJ1-1; V gene: TRBV27; D gene: .; CDR3 protein: CASSLGRADHNTEAFF; CDR3 DNA: TGTGCCAGCAGTTTAGGGCGGGCCGACCATAACACTGAAGCTTTCTTT
J gene: TRBJ2-1; V gene: TRBV7-9; D gene: TRBD1; CDR3 protein: CASSSTGENEQFF; CDR3 DNA: TGTGCCAGCAGCTCGACAGGGGAGAATGAGCAGTTCTTC
J gene: TRBJ1-2; V gene: TRBV29-1; D gene: .; CDR3 protein: CSVGAFNYGYTF; CDR3 DNA: TGCAGCGTTGGGGCCTTTAACTATGGCTACACCTTC
J gene: TRBJ2-1; V gene: TRBV7-3; D gene: .; CDR3 protein: CASSRDMMARQFF; CDR3 DNA: TGTGCCAGCAGCCGGGACATGATGGCCCGGCAGTTCTTC
J gene: TRBJ2-1; V gene: TRBV28; D gene: .; CDR3 protein: CASSTPGHYNEQFF; CDR3 DNA: TGTGCCAGCAGTACGCCGGGTCACTACAATGAGCAGTTCTTC